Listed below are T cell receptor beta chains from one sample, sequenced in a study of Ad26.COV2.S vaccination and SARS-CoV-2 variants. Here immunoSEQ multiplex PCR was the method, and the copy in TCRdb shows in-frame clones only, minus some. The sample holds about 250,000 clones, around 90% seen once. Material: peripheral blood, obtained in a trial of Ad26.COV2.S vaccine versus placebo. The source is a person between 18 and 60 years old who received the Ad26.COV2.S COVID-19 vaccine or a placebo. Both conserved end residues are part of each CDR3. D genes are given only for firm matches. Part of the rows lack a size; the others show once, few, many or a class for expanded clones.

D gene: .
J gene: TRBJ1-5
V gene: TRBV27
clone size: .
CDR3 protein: CASSLKGLGQPQHF
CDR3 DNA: TGTGCCAGCAGTTTAAAGGGGTTGGGTCAGCCCCAGCATTTT

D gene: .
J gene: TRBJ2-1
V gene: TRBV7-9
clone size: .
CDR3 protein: CASSLYGSLSGDEQFF
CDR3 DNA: TGTGCCAGCAGCTTATATGGGTCCTTATCCGGCGATGAGCAGTTCTTC

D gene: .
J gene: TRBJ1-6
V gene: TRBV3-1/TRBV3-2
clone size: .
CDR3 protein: CASSQGATTGQHNSPLHF
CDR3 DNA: TGTGCCAGCAGCCAAGGCGCCACGACGGGACAACATAATTCACCCCTCCACTTT

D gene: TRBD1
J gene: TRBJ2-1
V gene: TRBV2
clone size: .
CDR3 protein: CASSAQGAMNEQFF
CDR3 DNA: TGTGCCAGCAGTGCACAGGGGGCTATGAATGAGCAGTTCTTC

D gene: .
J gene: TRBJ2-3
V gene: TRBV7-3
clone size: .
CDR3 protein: CASSRSGSLEDTQYF
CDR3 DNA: TGTGCCAGCAGCCGTAGCGGATCGTTAGAAGATACGCAGTATTTT

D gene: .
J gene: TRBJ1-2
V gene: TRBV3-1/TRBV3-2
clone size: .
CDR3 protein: CASSQSPRENYGYTF
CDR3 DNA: TGTGCCAGCAGCCAATCACCCAGGGAAAACTATGGCTACACCTTC

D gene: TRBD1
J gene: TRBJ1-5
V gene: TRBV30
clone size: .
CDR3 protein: CAWSVIFRDSGSNQPQHF
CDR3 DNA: TGTGCCTGGAGTGTCATATTTAGGGACAGTGGGAGCAATCAGCCCCAGCATTTT

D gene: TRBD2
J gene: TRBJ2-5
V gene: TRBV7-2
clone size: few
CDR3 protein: CASSLSRGGSGETQYF
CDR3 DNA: TGTGCCAGCAGCTTATCTCGCGGGGGGAGTGGAGAGACCCAGTACTTC

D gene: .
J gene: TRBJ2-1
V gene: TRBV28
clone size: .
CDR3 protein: CASSPFEKAYNEQFF
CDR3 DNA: TGTGCCAGCAGTCCTTTTGAAAAGGCCTACAATGAGCAGTTCTTC

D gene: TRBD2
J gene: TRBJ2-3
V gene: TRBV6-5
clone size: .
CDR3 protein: CASSLRGDSDTQYF
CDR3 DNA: TGTGCCAGCAGCCTCCGGGGGGACTCGGATACGCAGTATTTT

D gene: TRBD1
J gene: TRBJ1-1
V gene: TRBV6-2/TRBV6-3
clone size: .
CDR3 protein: CASSYRPGTGGVFGNTEAFF
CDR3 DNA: TGTGCCAGCAGTTACCGCCCCGGGACAGGGGGTGTCTTTGGGAACACTGAAGCTTTCTTT

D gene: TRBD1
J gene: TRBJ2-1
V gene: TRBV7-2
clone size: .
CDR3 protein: CASTYRGDLFNEQFF
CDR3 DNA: TGTGCCAGCACTTACAGGGGGGACCTATTCAATGAGCAGTTCTTC

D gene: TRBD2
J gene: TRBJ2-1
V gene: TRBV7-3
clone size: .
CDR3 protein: CASSGGTRNDEQFF
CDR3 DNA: TGTGCCAGCAGCGGCGGGACTAGAAACGATGAGCAGTTCTTC

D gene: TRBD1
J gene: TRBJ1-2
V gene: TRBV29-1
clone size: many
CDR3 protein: CSAVGTANYGYTF
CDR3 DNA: TGCAGCGCCGTCGGGACAGCAAACTATGGCTACACCTTC

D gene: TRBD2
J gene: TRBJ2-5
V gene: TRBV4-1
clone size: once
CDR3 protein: CASRGLAGVGTQYF
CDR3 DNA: TGCGCCAGCAGGGGTCTAGCGGGAGTGGGGACCCAGTACTTC

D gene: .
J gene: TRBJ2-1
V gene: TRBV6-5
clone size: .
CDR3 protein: CASSYSARSLGNEQFF
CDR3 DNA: TGTGCCAGCAGTTACTCAGCGCGTTCCCTAGGCAATGAGCAGTTCTTC

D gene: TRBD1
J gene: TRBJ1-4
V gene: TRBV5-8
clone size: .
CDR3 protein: CASSFGQGVNEKLFF
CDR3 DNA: TGTGCCAGCAGCTTTGGACAGGGCGTTAATGAAAAACTGTTTTTT

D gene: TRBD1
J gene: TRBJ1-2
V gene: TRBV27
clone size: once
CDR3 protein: CASRMGQGGYTF
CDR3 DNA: TGTGCCAGCAGAATGGGACAGGGAGGCTACACCTTC

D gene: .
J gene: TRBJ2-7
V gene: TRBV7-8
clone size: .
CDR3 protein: CASSPRGGTTYEQYF
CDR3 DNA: TGTGCCAGCAGCCCCCGAGGGGGAACCACCTACGAGCAGTACTTC

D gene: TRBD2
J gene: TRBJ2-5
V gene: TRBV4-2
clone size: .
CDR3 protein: CASSRGRAGGQETQYF
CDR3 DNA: TGTGCCAGCAGCCGTGGGAGGGCGGGAGGTCAAGAGACCCAGTACTTC

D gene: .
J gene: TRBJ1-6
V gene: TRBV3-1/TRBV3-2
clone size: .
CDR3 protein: CASSQSAIRGHSPLHF
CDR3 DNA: TGTGCCAGCAGCCAATCCGCCATAAGGGGCCATTCACCCCTCCACTTT

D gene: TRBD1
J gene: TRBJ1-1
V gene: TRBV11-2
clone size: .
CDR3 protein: CASSLRGGSTEAFF
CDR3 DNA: TGTGCCAGCAGCTTAAGAGGGGGCTCCACTGAAGCTTTCTTT

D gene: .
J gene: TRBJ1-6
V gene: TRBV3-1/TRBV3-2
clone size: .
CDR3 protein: CASSQDAGSFYNSPLHF
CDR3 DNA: TGTGCCAGCAGCCAAGATGCAGGGTCGTTTTATAATTCACCCCTCCACTTT

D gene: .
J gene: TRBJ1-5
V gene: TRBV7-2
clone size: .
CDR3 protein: CASSLGSRAANQPQHF
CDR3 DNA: TGTGCCAGCAGCTTAGGATCCAGGGCGGCCAATCAGCCCCAGCATTTT

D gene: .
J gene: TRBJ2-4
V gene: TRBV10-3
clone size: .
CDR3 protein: CAISEEDPAKNIQYF
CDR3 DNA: TGTGCCATCAGTGAGGAGGACCCAGCCAAAAACATTCAGTACTTC

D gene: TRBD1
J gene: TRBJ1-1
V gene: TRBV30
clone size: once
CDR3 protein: CAWSVPPRTGGAFF
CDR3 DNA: TGTGCCTGGAGTGTACCTCCTCGGACAGGAGGGGCTTTCTTT

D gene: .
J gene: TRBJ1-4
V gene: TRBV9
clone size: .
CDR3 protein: CASSVNPGQGATNEKLFF
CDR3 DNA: TGTGCCAGCAGCGTAAATCCGGGGCAGGGTGCAACTAATGAAAAACTGTTTTTT

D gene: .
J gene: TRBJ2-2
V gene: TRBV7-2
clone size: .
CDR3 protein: CASSLVVVGGNTGELFF
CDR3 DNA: TGTGCCAGCAGCTTAGTGGTTGTCGGAGGGAACACCGGGGAGCTGTTTTTT

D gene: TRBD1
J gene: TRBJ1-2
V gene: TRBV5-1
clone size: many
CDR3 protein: CASSLGQGSWGYGYTF
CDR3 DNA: TGCGCCAGCAGCTTAGGACAGGGTAGCTGGGGCTATGGCTACACCTTC

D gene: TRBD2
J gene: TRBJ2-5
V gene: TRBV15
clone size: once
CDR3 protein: CATSRSLYSSGGDETQYF
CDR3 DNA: TGTGCCACCAGCAGATCCCTTTACAGTAGCGGGGGCGATGAGACCCAGTACTTC

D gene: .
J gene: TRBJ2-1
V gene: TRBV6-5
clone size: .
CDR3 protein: CASSYSEGRSYNEQFF
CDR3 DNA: TGTGCCAGCAGTTACTCAGAGGGAAGGTCCTACAATGAGCAGTTCTTC

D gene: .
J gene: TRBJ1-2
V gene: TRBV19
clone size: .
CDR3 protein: CASSMEGETSYTF
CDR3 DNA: TGTGCCAGTAGTATGGAGGGGGAGACAAGCTACACCTTC

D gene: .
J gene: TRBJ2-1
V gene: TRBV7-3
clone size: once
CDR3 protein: CASSFDWPNEQFF
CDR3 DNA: TGTGCCAGCAGCTTCGACTGGCCCAATGAGCAGTTCTTC

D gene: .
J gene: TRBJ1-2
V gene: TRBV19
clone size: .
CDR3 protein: CASSLEGNYGYTF
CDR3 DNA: TGTGCCAGTAGTCTGGAGGGGAACTATGGCTACACCTTC

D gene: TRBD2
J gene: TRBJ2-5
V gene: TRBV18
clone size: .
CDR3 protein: CASSLLSGTTSGSQETQYF
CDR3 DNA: TGTGCCAGCTCCCTACTTAGCGGTACGACTAGCGGGTCTCAAGAGACCCAGTACTTC

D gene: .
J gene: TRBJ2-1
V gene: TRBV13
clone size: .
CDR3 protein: CASSRSGNSYNEQFF
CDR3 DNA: TGTGCCAGCAGCCGGAGCGGAAACTCCTACAATGAGCAGTTCTTC

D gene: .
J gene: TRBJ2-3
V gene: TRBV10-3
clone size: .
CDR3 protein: CASREDKTDTQYF
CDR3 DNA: TGTGCCTCTAGGGAAGACAAGACAGATACGCAGTATTTT

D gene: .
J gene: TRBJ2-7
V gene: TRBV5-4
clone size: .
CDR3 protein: CASSRDSTYEQYF
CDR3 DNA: TGTGCCAGCAGCCGGGACTCAACCTACGAGCAGTACTTC

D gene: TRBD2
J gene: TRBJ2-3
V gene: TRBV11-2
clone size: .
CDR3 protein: CASSSPSGRVNTQYF
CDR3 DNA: TGTGCCAGCAGCTCCCCGAGCGGGAGGGTGAATACGCAGTATTTT

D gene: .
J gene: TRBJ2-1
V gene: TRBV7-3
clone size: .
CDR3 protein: CASSLKSFDPSYNEQFF
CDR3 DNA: TGTGCCAGCAGCTTAAAAAGTTTTGATCCCTCCTACAATGAGCAGTTCTTC

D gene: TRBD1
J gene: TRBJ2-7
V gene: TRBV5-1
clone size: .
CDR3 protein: CASSSYRDRVDEQYF
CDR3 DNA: TGCGCCAGCAGCTCCTACCGGGACAGGGTTGACGAGCAGTACTTC

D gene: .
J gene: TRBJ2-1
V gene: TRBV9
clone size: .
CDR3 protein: CASSPYLDSNEQFF
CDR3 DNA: TGTGCCAGCAGCCCCTACCTAGACAGCAATGAGCAGTTCTTC

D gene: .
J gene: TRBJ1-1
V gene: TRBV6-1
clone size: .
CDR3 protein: CASSEKRGEAAFF
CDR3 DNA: TGTGCCAGCAGTGAAAAACGGGGGGAGGCCGCTTTCTTT

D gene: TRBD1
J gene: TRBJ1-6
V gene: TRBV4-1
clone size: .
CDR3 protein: CASSWGTVTANSPLHF
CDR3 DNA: TGCGCCAGCAGCTGGGGGACAGTAACAGCTAATTCACCCCTCCACTTT

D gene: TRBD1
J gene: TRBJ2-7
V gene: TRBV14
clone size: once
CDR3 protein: CASSQIQGKYEQYF
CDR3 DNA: TGTGCCAGCAGCCAGATACAGGGGAAGTACGAGCAGTACTTC

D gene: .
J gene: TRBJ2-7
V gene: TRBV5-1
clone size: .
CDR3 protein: CASSSTTLDSSYEQYF
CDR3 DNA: TGCGCCAGCAGCTCGACCACGTTGGACAGCTCCTACGAGCAGTACTTC

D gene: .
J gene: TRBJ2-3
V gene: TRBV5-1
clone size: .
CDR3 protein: CASSSDSLDTQYF
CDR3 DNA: TGCGCCAGCAGCTCGGACAGTTTAGATACGCAGTATTTT

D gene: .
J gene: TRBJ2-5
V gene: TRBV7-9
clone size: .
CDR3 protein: CASSLRGGLQETQYF
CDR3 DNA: TGTGCCAGCAGCTTAAGGGGGGGACTCCAAGAGACCCAGTACTTC

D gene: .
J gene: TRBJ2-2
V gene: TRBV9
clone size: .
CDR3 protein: CASSVVQDTGVGELFF
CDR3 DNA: TGTGCCAGCAGCGTAGTGCAGGACACGGGGGTCGGGGAGCTGTTTTTT

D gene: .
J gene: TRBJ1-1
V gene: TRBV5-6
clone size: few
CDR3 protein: CASSLAGNTEAFF
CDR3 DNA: TGTGCCAGCAGCTTGGCAGGGAACACTGAAGCTTTCTTT

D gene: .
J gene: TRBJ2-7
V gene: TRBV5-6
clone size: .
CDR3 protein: CASSLNRAYEQYF
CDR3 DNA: TGTGCCAGCAGCTTAAACAGGGCCTACGAGCAGTACTTC

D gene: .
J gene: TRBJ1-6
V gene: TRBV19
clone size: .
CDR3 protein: CASSSGLRYNSPLHF
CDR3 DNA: TGTGCCAGTAGTTCCGGACTGAGGTATAATTCACCCCTCCACTTT

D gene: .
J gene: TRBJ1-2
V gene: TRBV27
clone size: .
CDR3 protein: CASSSQLSRGDGYTF
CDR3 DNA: TGTGCCAGCAGTTCCCAGCTCTCAAGGGGTGATGGCTACACCTTC